The 13 T cell receptor beta chains presented below share a single source sample, sequenced in a study of Ad26.COV2.S vaccination and SARS-CoV-2 variants. The treatment was: approximately 18 received Ad26.COV2.S at low or high dose, single or two shots; five or six received placebo; per-sample allocation not given. Day 63 following the first vaccine or placebo injection was when the samples were taken. Data came from immunoSEQ multiplex PCR; TCRdb stores just in-frame clones and leaves some out. The sample gives around 450,000 clones, approximately 90% of which show up once; more than 1.5% is in the top ten. The sample here was peripheral blood, taken in a trial of Ad26.COV2.S vaccine versus placebo. The receptors shown here come from a person aged 18-60 years who received the Ad26.COV2.S COVID-19 vaccine or a placebo.

The chain employs TRBV2 and TRBJ2-5; D unclear. Germline lookup yields CDR1 SNHLY and CDR2 FYNNEI. Deletions cut 2 bases from V and 5 bases from J, with 9 bases between. The CDR3 extends over 13 amino acids. DNA of the CDR3: TGTGCCAGCAGTGAATCCAGGCGTGAGACCCAGTACTTC. Protein product: CASSESRRETQYF.

This chain links TRBV27 with TRBJ2-7, with D hard to call. V gave up 1 base and J gave up 4 bases, with 11 bases separating them. The CDR3 consists of 14 residues. Germline V gives CDR1 MNHEY, CDR2 SMNVEV (reference sequence). DNA of the CDR3: TGTGCCAGCAGTTTATATTCCCCCCCGTACGAGCAGTACTTC. This translates into CASSLYSPPYEQYF.

This sequence joins TRBV19 and TRBJ1-2; unclear D gene. The CDR3 contains 16 residues. V lost 1 base, J lost 3 bases, and 15 bases lay in between. The germline V gene has CDR1 LNHDA and CDR2 SQIVND (reference sequence). The CDR3 coding sequence is TGTGCCAGTAGTATAGTATCGGCAGGCTGGGACTATGGCTACACCTTC. This sequence encodes CASSIVSAGWDYGYTF.

A single count supports this clone. The chain employs TRBV15 and TRBJ1-5; no reliable D call. This CDR3 comprises 15 residues. CDR1 LNHNV and CDR2 YYDKDF come from the germline V gene (reference sequence). V was pared by 0 bases and J by 2 bases, with 8 bases between. CDR3 region: CATSRETVGNQPQHF. The DNA for the CDR3 is TGTGCCACCAGCAGAGAAACGGTAGGCAATCAGCCCCAGCATTTT.

The gene calls are TRBV9 and TRBJ1-2, with D possibly being TRBD1 (5 bases). The germline gives CDR1 SGDLS, CDR2 YYNGEE. V was cut by 6 bases and J by 2 bases, with 11 bases left in between. The CDR3 covers 13 residues. The CDR3 region is CASNGQGNYGYTF. Here the CDR3 DNA reads TGTGCCAGCAACGGACAAGGGAACTATGGCTACACCTTC.

The V call is TRBV11-2, the J call TRBJ2-1, with 11 bases matching TRBD2. Germline loops: CDR1 SGHAT, CDR2 FQNNGV. J was trimmed by 8 bases and V by 5 bases; bases with no gene match: 8. The length of the CDR3 is 15 residues. CDR3 region: CASSALLAGVDEQFF. The CDR3 nucleotides are TGTGCCAGCAGCGCCTTACTAGCGGGAGTCGATGAGCAGTTCTTC. Full variable domain (remainder filled in from reference TRBV11-2 and TRBJ2-1): EAGVAQSPRYKIIEKRQSVAFWCNPISGHATLYWYQQILGQGPKLLIQFQNNGVVDDSQLPKDRFSAERLKGVDSTLKIQPAKLEDSAVYLCASSALLAGVDEQFFGPGTRLTVL.

This chain links TRBV7-9 with TRBJ1-2; the match to TRBD1 covers 7 bases. This CDR3 is built from 17 residues. The germline V gene encodes CDR1 SEHNR and CDR2 FQNEAQ (reference sequence). The junction had 12 bases not matched to a gene; V was cut back by 1 base and J by 4 bases. The CDR3 region has the DNA TGTGCCAGCAGCTTAGTAGGGGGCAGACAATTCAGCTATGGCTACACCTTC. As protein: CASSLVGGRQFSYGYTF.

This sequence joins TRBV6-5 and TRBJ1-5; the match to TRBD1 covers 8 bases. This CDR3 comprises 15 residues. V was clipped by 6 bases and J by 5 bases; unmatched bases: 9. CDR1 is MNHEY and CDR2 is SVGAGI in the germline V gene. The CDR3 reads CASRSRQGMDQPQHF. CDR3 sequence (DNA): TGTGCCAGCAGATCGAGACAGGGGATGGATCAGCCCCAGCATTTT.

This chain joins TRBV19 and TRBJ1-5; D not resolved. This CDR3 contains 14 residues. Looked up from germline, CDR1 is LNHDA and CDR2 is SQIVND (reference sequence). V was pared by 1 base and J by 1 base, with 5 bases between. DNA of the CDR3: TGTGCCAGTAGTATAGGGGTGAGCAATCAGCCCCAGCATTTT. Translated: CASSIGVSNQPQHF.

The gene calls are TRBV28 and TRBJ1-1, with a possible D match to TRBD1 (5 bases). The CDR3 is made up of 14 amino acids. Germline assignment: CDR1 MDHEN and CDR2 SYDVKM. Deletions cut 7 bases from V and 1 base from J, with 13 bases between. In DNA form, the CDR3 reads TGTGCCAGCACCTCACCGGGGGAGAACACTGAAGCTTTCTTT. This translates into CASTSPGENTEAFF. Full variable domain (missing parts from reference TRBV28 and TRBJ1-1): DVKVTQSSRYLVKRTGEKVFLECVQDMDHENMFWYRQDPGLGLRLIYFSYDVKMKEKGDIPEGYSVSREKKERFSLILESASTNQTSMYLCASTSPGENTEAFFGQGTRLTVV.

This clone is a singleton in its sample. V usage is TRBV5-4 and J usage is TRBJ2-7; 8 bases agree with TRBD2. V lost 1 base to trimming and J lost 0 bases; unmatched junction nucleotides: 6. The CDR3 loop spans 16 amino acids. Germline loops: CDR1 SGHNT, CDR2 YYREEE (reference sequence). The CDR3 spells CASSLRSSGGSYEQYF. In DNA, the CDR3 is TGTGCCAGCAGCTTGAGGTCCAGCGGGGGCTCCTACGAGCAGTACTTC. Filled out from reference TRBV5-4 and TRBJ2-7, the complete variable domain reads ETGVTQSPTHLIKTRGQQVTLRCSSQSGHNTVSWYQQALGQGPQFIFQYYREEENGRGNFPPRFSGLQFPNYSSELNVNALELDDSALYLCASSLRSSGGSYEQYFGPGTRLTVT.

V gene TRBV10-3 combines with J gene TRBJ2-1, with D perhaps TRBD1 or TRBD2 (5 bases each). The V end lost 6 bases, the J end lost 5 bases, and 11 bases lay between the germline ends. This CDR3 comprises 13 residues. Germline V gene lookup returns CDR1 ENHRY and CDR2 SYGVKD. CDR3 in DNA: TGTGCCATCAGCGGGGACGGAGACAATGAGCAGTTCTTC. Its protein product is CAISGDGDNEQFF.

The V gene is TRBV11-2, the J gene TRBJ1-4; D remains unclear. CDR3 length: 15 residues. Per the germline V gene, CDR1 is SGHAT and CDR2 is FQNNGV. The V end lost 1 base, the J end lost 4 bases, and 10 bases lay between the germline ends. CDR3: CASSLGGGVNEKLFF. CDR3 sequence (DNA): TGTGCCAGCAGCTTAGGGGGAGGTGTTAATGAAAAACTGTTTTTT.